The 27 T cell receptor beta chains given below trace back to one sample, sequenced in a study of T cells in Graves' hyperthyroidism and ophthalmopathy. Regions amplified from RNA transcripts were the TCR beta CDR3 regions. The TCR CDR3 was amplified in a first-round RT-PCR using the HTBI primer set. TCRdb recomputed calls from the multiplex PCR reads with MiXCR, one row per CDR3 protein. The sample shows more than 500,000 distinct CDR3 sequences, 46% of them seen only once. Sequencing was carried out using peripheral blood or thyroid tissue (not recorded which). The receptors come from an adult woman with Graves' disease, either hyperthyroidism or ophthalmopathy (not recorded which).

The V gene is TRBV20-1, the J gene TRBJ2-7, with a weak D call TRBD2 (6 bases). The germline gives CDR1 DFQATT, CDR2 SNEGSKA (reference sequence). The CDR3 sequence is 13 residues long. Trimming took 3 bases from V and 4 from J, leaving 13 bases between them. The CDR3 spells CSARRDSLYEQYF. The CDR3 nucleotides read TGCAGTGCTAGGAGGGACTCACTTTACGAGCAGTACTTC.

This clonotype has at least ten counts. J is TRBJ1-4 and V is TRBV29-1; TRBD1 matches at 7 bases. Germline CDR1 is SQVTM and CDR2 is ANQGSEA. This CDR3 is 15 amino acids long. The V gene end was trimmed by 5 bases and the J gene end by 4 bases; junction bases not matched to a gene: 10. The CDR3 nucleotides read TGCAGCGTTAAATCAAGGGACAGACATAATGAAAAACTGTTTTTT. Translating it yields CSVKSRDRHNEKLFF. The variable domain in full, with the rest retrieved from reference TRBV29-1 and TRBJ1-4, is SAVISQKPSRDICQRGTSLTIQCQVDSQVTMMFWYRQQPGQSLTLIATANQGSEATYESGFVIDKFPISRPNLTFSTLTVSNMSPEDSSIYLCSVKSRDRHNEKLFFGSGTQLSVL.

This clonotype showed up just a few times. The chain recombines TRBV7-9 with TRBJ1-1; D possibly corresponds to TRBD1 (5 bases). The CDR3 totals 14 residues. V lost 7 bases and J lost 0, with 12 bases in between. The germline CDR1 and CDR2 sequences are SEHNR and FQNEAQ (reference sequence). CDR3 nucleotide sequence: TGTGCCAGCATAAGGGGAAGAGTGAACACTGAAGCTTTCTTT. Its protein is CASIRGRVNTEAFF.

This clonotype has ten or more counts. The chain has TRBV7-2 and TRBJ1-4; D not certain. V was clipped by 2 bases and J by 11 bases, with 15 bases between them. In germline, CDR1 is SGHTA, CDR2 FQGNSA. This CDR3 contains 14 residues. The DNA of the CDR3 is TGTGCCAGCAGCTTAATGGGCCAGGACGCGAAACTGTTTTTT. It yields the protein CASSLMGQDAKLFF.

This clonotype was seen just once. The chain is built from TRBV20-1 and TRBJ2-1; 7 positions match TRBD2. This CDR3 region has 15 residues. Germline V gives CDR1 DFQATT, CDR2 SNEGSKA (reference sequence). J gave up 4 bases and V 4 bases, and 10 bases lay outside the gene matches. CDR3 DNA: TGCAGTGCTACTAAAGCGGGAACCTTTTACAATGAGCAGTTCTTC. Protein product: CSATKAGTFYNEQFF.

The rearrangement uses TRBV7-8 and TRBJ1-5; possible D gene TRBD1, 6 bases. Trimming pared 8 bases from V and 4 bases from J, leaving 12 bases between. This CDR3 has 13 amino acids. Germline CDR1 is SGHVS and CDR2 is FQNEAQ. DNA of the CDR3: TGTGCCAGCGGTCCAACAGGGAATCAGCCCCAGCATTTT. Amino acid sequence: CASGPTGNQPQHF.

This rearrangement joins TRBV20-1 to TRBJ1-2, with D possibly being TRBD1 (5 bases). This CDR3 comprises 13 residues. The germline V gene encodes CDR1 DFQATT and CDR2 SNEGSKA (reference sequence). Trimming left V 8 bases short and J 4 bases short, with 17 bases between. CDR3 in DNA: TGCAGTCCCACCGGGATGGGGACCTATGGCTACACCTTC. Translating gives CSPTGMGTYGYTF.

This clonotype appeared many times. The CDR3: CASSPPFSEETQYF. For the CDR3, the DNA is TGTGCCAGCAGCCCGCCGTTTAGCGAAGAGACCCAGTACTTC. This chain links TRBV7-9 with TRBJ2-5; possible D gene TRBD2, 5 bases. Trimming took off 5 bases at V and 3 bases at J, with 13 bases between the two ends. Germline V CDR1 and CDR2: SEHNR, FQNEAQ (reference sequence). This CDR3 is 14 amino acids long.

The chain employs TRBV11-2 and TRBJ1-1; 7 nucleotides line up with TRBD1. The CDR3 has 16 residues. Germline V CDR1 and CDR2: SGHAT, FQNNGV. Germline trimming cut 5 bases from V and 1 base from J; bases unmatched to any gene: 10. The CDR3 region has the DNA TGTGCCAGCAGCCCCAGGGGGATGCAGAAGAACACTGAAGCTTTCTTT. Translating gives CASSPRGMQKNTEAFF.

There are many counts of this clonotype. The CDR3 end shows no conserved phenylalanine or tryptophan, and so a read error is likely. The DNA is omitted, as the CDR3 cannot be located on it reliably, and the CDR3 follows TCRdb's listing. This sequence joins TRBV28 and TRBJ1-2. From germline, CDR1 is MDHEN and CDR2 SYDVKM. The CDR3 spans 14 residues, counting both ends. The CDR3 protein is CASSPHSLPGPFLV.

This clonotype was picked up many times. In DNA, the CDR3 is TGTGCCAGCAGCTTGGTATCGGCAGGGTCTGGAAACACCATATATTTT. It yields the protein CASSLVSAGSGNTIYF. The chain uses TRBV5-8 and TRBJ1-3; possible D gene TRBD1, 5 bases. This CDR3 has 16 amino acids. Germline values: CDR1 SGHTS, CDR2 YDEGEE. Trimming shortened V by 0 bases and J by 1 base, and 11 bases separated the two germline ends. Looking up the rest from reference TRBV5-8 and TRBJ1-3 gives the full variable domain: EAGVTQSPTHLIKTRGQQATLRCSPISGHTSVYWYQQALGLGLQFLLWYDEGEERNRGNFPPRFSGRQFPNYSSELNVNALELEDSALYLCASSLVSAGSGNTIYFGEGSWLTVV.

V and J are TRBV7-9 and TRBJ2-5; TRBD2 matches 8 bases. Germline CDR1 reads SEHNR; CDR2 reads FQNEAQ (reference sequence). The CDR3 has 12 residues. The V gene end was trimmed by 6 bases and the J gene end by 5 bases; junction bases not matched to a gene: 2. The CDR3 bases are TGTGCCAGCAGGAGACTAGCGGAGACCCAGTACTTC. It translates to CASRRLAETQYF.

As regards this clonotype: Its ends do not fully match the called genes, so a read error is possible. V usage is TRBV12-3 or TRBV12-4 and J usage is TRBJ2-6; D is perhaps TRBD1 or TRBD2 (5 bases each). The CDR3 sequence is 16 residues long. CDR3 amino acids: CAISESAGSGANVLTF. The CDR3 DNA reads as TGTGCCATCAGTGAGTCGGCAGGGAGTGGGGCCAACGTCCTGACTTTC.

This clonotype has a count of ten or more. The chain couples TRBV20-1 to TRBJ2-7; 11 nucleotides line up with TRBD1. This CDR3 is built from 12 residues. J gave up 7 bases and V 6 bases, and 5 bases lay outside the gene matches. Germline V lookup: CDR1 DFQATT, CDR2 SNEGSKA (reference sequence). The CDR3 here is CSAGQGAQEQYF. CDR3 bases: TGCAGTGCCGGACAGGGGGCCCAGGAGCAGTACTTC.

Points on this clonotype: One junction end disagrees with the germline gene, perhaps due to a read error. This rearrangement joins TRBV11-2 to TRBJ2-2; the D gene is possibly TRBD2 (6 bases). The CDR3 loop spans 18 amino acids. Germline values: CDR1 SGHAT, CDR2 FQNNGV. The CDR3 reads CASSLVSSESLIGGELFF. In nucleotides, the CDR3 is TGTGCCAGCAGCTTAGTCTCCAGCGAGAGTTTAATTGGCGGGGAGCTGTTCTTT.

Of note for this clonotype: A much bigger clone sits one base away, suggesting this may be a read error. The chain employs TRBV6-5 and TRBJ1-1, with TRBD1 as a possible D gene (5 bases). V was cut by 7 bases and J by 6 bases, with 15 bases left in between. Germline CDR1 MNHEY, CDR2 SVGAGI. This CDR3 is built from 13 residues. CDR3 sequence reads: CASTLIGGAEAFF. Here the CDR3 DNA reads TGTGCCAGCACTCTAATCGGGGGGGCTGAAGCTTTCTTT.

In its sample, this clonotype was seen many times. V usage is TRBV5-8 and J usage is TRBJ1-6, with D possibly matching TRBD1 (6 bases). The CDR3 loop spans 14 amino acids. Deletions cut 4 bases from V and 6 bases from J, with 11 bases between. Germline lookup yields CDR1 SGHTS and CDR2 YDEGEE. This CDR3 reads CASSLDRTNSPLHF. The CDR3, as DNA: TGTGCCAGCAGCCTGGACAGAACTAATTCACCCCTCCACTTT.

This clonotype was detected many times. The chain uses TRBV19 and TRBJ2-5, with TRBD2 matching 9 bases. The CDR3 loop spans 16 amino acids. Germline assignment: CDR1 LNHDA and CDR2 SQIVND (reference sequence). Trimming removed 3 bases from V and 5 bases from J; junction bases left unmatched: 10. The CDR3, as DNA: TGTGCCAGTAGTATCAGGCTAGCGGGAAATCTGGAGACCCAGTACTTC. Translating gives CASSIRLAGNLETQYF. The variable domain in full, completed from reference TRBV19 and TRBJ2-5, reads DGGITQSPKYLFRKEGQNVTLSCEQNLNHDAMYWYRQDPGQGLRLIYYSQIVNDFQKGDIAEGYSVSREKKESFPLTVTSAQKNPTAFYLCASSIRLAGNLETQYFGPGTRLLVL.

This clonotype was found many times. This chain uses TRBV5-1 with TRBJ1-1, with D tentatively TRBD1 (5 bases). Germline-derived CDR1 and CDR2 are SGHRS and YFSETQ. The CDR3 spans 15 residues. Trimming took 2 bases from V and 6 from J, leaving 17 bases between them. The DNA of the CDR3 is TGCGCCAGCAGCTTCACTAACAGGCTCGCCGCTGAAGCTTTCTTT. Translated: CASSFTNRLAAEAFF.

This chain links TRBV24-1 with TRBJ2-2; D is uncertain. The CDR3 consists of 15 residues. Germline CDR1 is KGHDR and CDR2 is SFDVKD. Trimming took 5 bases from V and 7 from J, leaving 16 bases between them. As DNA, the CDR3 is TGTGCCACCAGTGCTAGAGATGTGGTCAGCGGGGAGCTGTTTTTT. As protein: CATSARDVVSGELFF.

The chain employs TRBV19 and TRBJ2-5, with 7 bases matching TRBD1. The CDR3 totals 14 residues. Germline V gives CDR1 LNHDA, CDR2 SQIVND (reference sequence). The V gene end was trimmed by 3 bases and the J gene end by 5 bases; junction bases not matched to a gene: 6. The DNA of the CDR3 is TGTGCCAGTAGTATCGCAGGGGGTTTGGAGACCCAGTACTTC. It codes for CASSIAGGLETQYF.

The chain joins TRBV9 to TRBJ1-4, with D possibly being TRBD1 (5 bases). The ends were cut back, 4 bases at V and 8 bases at J, with 18 bases in the middle. CDR1 is SGDLS and CDR2 is YYNGEE in the germline V gene. There are 15 residues in the CDR3. The CDR3 bases are TGTGCCAGCAGCCCCGGATCGGGGGTTGGGGAAAAACTGTTTTTT. It is translated as CASSPGSGVGEKLFF.

In this sample, this clonotype turned up a few times. The rearrangement joins TRBV30 to TRBJ2-7; the D call may be TRBD1 or TRBD2 (6 bases each). Trimming cost V 5 bases and J 5 bases, with 19 bases left between them. The CDR3 sequence is 14 residues long. Germline V gene data show CDR1 as GTSNPN and CDR2 as SVGIG (reference sequence). The CDR3 nucleotides are TGTGCCTGGTCCTACCTTTCGGGGGCGGACGAGCAGTACTTC. Translating it yields CAWSYLSGADEQYF.

This clonotype was observed many times. The chain employs TRBV19 and TRBJ2-7; 9 bases are shared with TRBD2. Germline values: CDR1 LNHDA, CDR2 SQIVND (reference sequence). The CDR3 is 14 amino acids. V lost 9 bases, J lost 3 bases, and 9 bases stayed unmatched. The CDR3, as DNA: TGTGCCAGCCAGACAGCGGGAGGTATCTACGAGCAGTACTTC. Protein: CASQTAGGIYEQYF.

This clonotype was detected only a few times. This may be a read error, as it is one base from a much larger clone. The chain has TRBV11-2 and TRBJ2-7, with unresolved D. The CDR3 consists of 13 residues. CDR1 and CDR2 (germline): SGHAT, FQNNGV. Trimming pared 7 bases from V and 5 bases from J, leaving 15 bases between. The CDR3 sequence is CASTKPRLDEQYF. The DNA of the CDR3 is TGTGCCAGCACCAAACCACGACTCGACGAGCAGTACTTC.

This clonotype showed up just once. The chain is built from TRBV6-6 and TRBJ2-5, with 9 nucleotides matching TRBD2. The J call could be wrong; TRBJ2-7 is a better fit for the DNA end. There are 14 residues in the CDR3. Germline V gene data show CDR1 as MNHNY and CDR2 as SVGAGI (reference sequence). The CDR3 sequence: CASGGREGSYEQYF. The CDR3 nucleotides read TGTGCCAGCGGGGGGCGGGAGGGCTCCTACGAGCAGTACTTC.

This clonotype was seen at least ten times. The chain is built from TRBV6-5 and TRBJ2-5; 10 positions match TRBD2. The CDR3 spans 15 residues. From germline, CDR1 is MNHEY and CDR2 SVGAGI. V lost 2 bases to trimming and J lost 6 bases; unmatched junction nucleotides: 6. The CDR3 here is CASSYEASGSKTQYF. Written as DNA, the CDR3 is TGTGCCAGCAGTTACGAGGCTAGCGGGAGTAAGACCCAGTACTTC.